Listed below are T cell receptor beta chains from one sample, sequenced in a study of T cell responses to AZD1222 COVID-19 vaccine. Using immunoSEQ multiplex PCR, the repertoire was profiled, and TCRdb retains in-frame clones only, with some absent. The data show under 150,000 clones, with over 80% seen just once and 0.8% to 1.1% held by the top ten. Material: peripheral blood, obtained on day 0 of AZD1222 vaccination. These receptors all come from an adult in good health. CDR3s include the opening cysteine and the closing phenylalanine or tryptophan. Fields, in order: V gene, D gene, clone size, J gene, CDR3 DNA, CDR3 protein. The D gene is left open where the match is weak. A clone size is listed for some rows: how often the clone was seen (once, few, many), or a class if it is expanded.

TRBV24-1,.,.,TRBJ2-1,TGTGCCACCAGTGATTATCCGGGACAAGACAATGAGCAGTTCTTC,CATSDYPGQDNEQFF
TRBV2,.,.,TRBJ2-3,TGTGCCAGCAGCCGCACAGATACGCAGTATTTT,CASSRTDTQYF
TRBV2,.,.,TRBJ1-6,TGTGCCACAACCCGGACAGAGAATTCACCCCTCCACTTT,CATTRTENSPLHF
TRBV5-5,.,.,TRBJ2-3,TGTGCCAGCAGCCCTGAGCAGGGTACAGATACGCAGTATTTT,CASSPEQGTDTQYF
TRBV5-4,.,.,TRBJ2-1,TGTGCCAGCAGCTTGGATTCAGGGGTGGGGAGTTGGAATGAGCAGTTCTTC,CASSLDSGVGSWNEQFF
TRBV21-1,.,.,TRBJ2-1,TGTGCCAGCTTCTGGTTGGGGAGACGGGGCTTCAATGAGCAGTTCTTC,CASFWLGRRGFNEQFF
TRBV4-1,TRBD1,.,TRBJ2-7,TGCGCCAGCAGCCTCCCCGGACAGGCTGAGCGATACTTC,CASSLPGQAERYF
TRBV6-5,.,.,TRBJ1-4,TGTGCCAGCAGCCGCCTGTTTGAAAAACTGTTTTTT,CASSRLFEKLFF
TRBV11-2,.,.,TRBJ1-5,TGTGCCAGCAGCCAGCTACAGGGTAGCAATCAGCCCCAGCATTTT,CASSQLQGSNQPQHF
TRBV10-3,.,.,TRBJ1-2,TGTGCCATCGGGTTTAACTATGGCTACACCTTC,CAIGFNYGYTF
TRBV28,.,.,TRBJ1-5,TGTGCCAGCAGTTTTCCAGCAGGGGCATATAGCAATCAGCCCCAGCATTTT,CASSFPAGAYSNQPQHF
TRBV9,.,.,TRBJ1-5,TGTGCCAGCAGCGCCCGTACGAATCAGCCCCAGCATTTT,CASSARTNQPQHF
TRBV28,TRBD2,once,TRBJ2-1,TGTGCCAGCAATCCCGGGACTAGCTTCCACTACAATGAGCAGTTCTTC,CASNPGTSFHYNEQFF
TRBV5-8,.,.,TRBJ2-7,TGTGCCAGCAGCCGGGCGGACTACGAGCAGTACTTC,CASSRADYEQYF
TRBV7-9,.,.,TRBJ2-7,TGTGCCAGCAGCTTCTCTGGGCTGTGGGAGCAGTACTTC,CASSFSGLWEQYF
TRBV9,.,.,TRBJ1-2,TGTGCCAGCAGCCCCCCGGGCCGGGATCCTTATGGCTACACCTTC,CASSPPGRDPYGYTF
TRBV7-6,.,.,TRBJ2-7,TGTGCCAGCAGCTTACGGTCGGGGTACGAGCAGTACTTC,CASSLRSGYEQYF
TRBV6-5,.,.,TRBJ1-3,TGTGCCAGCAGCGGGGAGGCTGGAAACACCATATATTTT,CASSGEAGNTIYF
TRBV6-5,.,.,TRBJ2-7,TGTGCCAGCAGCGGGACTCTCTACGAGCAGTACTTC,CASSGTLYEQYF
TRBV30,.,.,TRBJ2-1,TGTGCCTTAGGGTCCTACAATGAGCAGTTCTTC,CALGSYNEQFF
TRBV2,.,few,TRBJ1-2,TGTGCCAGCAGGACCCTAGGGGGGACCTATAGTGGCTACACCTTC,CASRTLGGTYSGYTF
TRBV2,TRBD1,.,TRBJ2-3,TGTGCCAGCACTCCAGGGGGCGGCACAGATACGCAGTATTTT,CASTPGGGTDTQYF
TRBV4-1,.,.,TRBJ2-1,TGCGCCAGCAGCCAACCCGTCCGGGGACCTCCCCACAATGAGCAGTTCTTC,CASSQPVRGPPHNEQFF
TRBV18,.,once,TRBJ1-2,TGTGCCAGCTCACCAGTTATGGGTTCAGGCTATGGCTACACCTTC,CASSPVMGSGYGYTF
TRBV30,TRBD1,.,TRBJ1-5,TGTGCCTGGAGCCGACAGGGCATTAGCAATCAGCCCCAGCATTTT,CAWSRQGISNQPQHF